This T cell receptor beta chain was captured in a study of beta chain features in type 1 diabetes. Expressed TCRB transcripts were sequenced, since all the RNA that had been isolated was reverse transcribed. Here immunoSEQ multiplex PCR was the method, and the copy in TCRdb shows in-frame clones only, minus some. The sample has fewer than 200,000 clones; about 8.1% are singletons. General observations from the study: Among type 1 diabetes patients, VDJ junctions had fewer insertions and more deletions. Among patients, naive, central memory and Treg TCRB repertoires appeared more similar than among healthy donors.

This clone has just a few counts. What it recognizes is unknown. The germline gives CDR1 SGHTA, CDR2 FQGNSA. Trimming removed 5 bases from V and 4 bases from J; junction bases left unmatched: 10. The CDR3 loop spans 17 amino acids. The sequence came from a man between 18 and 29 years old in good health. Sequencing was carried out using central memory CD4+ T cells from blood. This chain connects TRBV7-2 to TRBJ2-6; 8 bases match TRBD1. As DNA, the CDR3 is TGTGCCAGCAGCGCGGGGACAGGCTATCCCGGGGCCAACGTCCTGACTTTC. It translates to CASSAGTGYPGANVLTF.